Included here is one T cell receptor (beta chain) sequence, with context. What it binds is not known. Investigators excluded patients with uncontrolled infection, other autoimmune disease, pregnancy or lactation. PBMCs were sourced from more than 7.5 ml fresh peripheral blood. The ends lost 3 bases at V and 5 bases at J; junction bases unmatched: 4. This CDR3 has 15 residues. CDR1 and CDR2 (germline): SQVTM, ANQGSEA. This entry comes from a study of T cells in Graves' hyperthyroidism and ophthalmopathy. The study, taken as a whole, reports: Blood samples included most of the expanded thyroid clonotypes exceeding 0.001. A model built on 13 V-J features separated ophthalmopathy from stable hyperthyroidism.

Amplified TCR beta CDR3 regions came from RNA transcripts. RT-PCR in the first round (using the HTBI primer set) targeted the TCR CDR3. TCRdb processed the multiplex PCR reads anew with MiXCR; each CDR3 protein has one entry. This sample yields about 270,000 distinct CDR3 sequences, of which 20% to 25% are seen a single time; around 65% belongs to the top ten. The sequenced material came from blood. V usage is TRBV29-1 and J usage is TRBJ2-2; 12 bases align to TRBD2. This receptor was obtained from a young man with Graves' ophthalmopathy. CDR3 protein: CSVETSGSRTGELFF. The CDR3 nucleotides read TGCAGCGTTGAGACTAGCGGGAGTAGGACCGGGGAGCTGTTTTTT.